Sequencing of this T cell receptor (beta chain) was carried out in a study of alternative splicing in chronic myeloid leukemia remission (TCRdb year 2020). About the investigation overall: Remission specimens from the trials were collected at major or complete molecular response, at 12 or 24 months of TKI therapy. In terms of female/male counts, the diagnosis samples were 11/5, the remission samples were 8/3 and the controls were 2/4. RNA sequencing was used to profile peripheral blood obtained from chronic-phase CML patients at diagnosis and at remission, and the resulting profiles were compared with those of healthy donors. The median age was around 53 years at diagnosis and roughly 56 at remission, while healthy controls had a median age of around 38. Trizol was used to extract total RNA from peripheral blood mononuclear cells of the diagnosis, remission and control samples. Nine CML samples, seven diagnostic and two matched remission, were obtained from the French Persistem study. Total leukocytes from peripheral blood collected in EDTA were used as the trial diagnostic specimens. Several diagnostic specimens, together with matched remission specimens, were obtained from the RESIST (imatinib), ENESTxtnd (nilotinib) and PINNACLE (nilotinib plus pegylated interferon) trials.

Libraries came from bulk RNA-seq. The TruSeq Stranded RNA sample prep kit was used to generate libraries of poly-A-enriched mRNA from an input of roughly 0.9 ug total RNA. Paired-end sequencing was carried out on a HiSeq 2500, and each sample was sequenced in triplicate. Each mate in the RNA-seq data had a read length of 125 nucleotides. Under the source paper's analysis protocol: Reads were trimmed and aligned to hg38 using STAR v2.7, and quality control was performed with FASTQC, RSeQC and multiqc. Salmon 0.14.1 was used to quantify gene expression levels as transcripts per million (TPM). The results of principal component analysis suggested that neither trial, library batch, sequencing batch, treatment regimen nor sex drove the transcriptomic profiles. Reprocessed by TCRdb, the reads give a single entry per CDR3 protein sequence, without DNA. The V and J calls were not made by the authors but by TCRdb's processing. In all, the sample holds 300 or so distinct CDR3 sequences, and around 90% of those were seen once. Roughly 35% of the sample is taken by the ten largest.

The time point tag for this specimen amounts to: major or complete molecular response after front-line TKI therapy. Over 15 CML patients were included in the patient cohort, and matched post-remission samples were retrieved for a subset of these patients. Notes on this clonotype: This clone's antigen is unknown.

General study outcomes and caveats: Blood cell composition varied strongly between timepoints, moving from enrichment of myeloid progenitors at diagnosis to enrichment of mature lymphoid cells at remission. Blood cell composition at remission was reconfigured to resemble lymphoid cell-enriched normal controls.

Its CDR3 holds 17 amino acids, cysteine through phenylalanine. The protein alone is recorded here. The starting material was PBMCs or total blood leukocytes (not recorded which), obtained during remission. Recombination linked TRBV3-2 to TRBJ2-3; TCRdb's D call of TRBD2 is untestable without DNA. TRBV3-2 represents a pseudogene. The TCR comes from an adult with chronic myeloid leukemia. For the CDR3, the sequence is CASSQDFQGEGTDTQYF.